The rows below give T cell receptor beta chains drawn from one sample of a study of blood T cells in healthy people across ages. TCRdb independently ran MiXCR on the 5' RACE reads; one entry per CDR3 protein. Found here are around 940,000 distinct CDR3 sequences, 51% of them singletons; the top ten hold about a fifth. The material sequenced was blood. These receptors all come from a woman aged 55-70 years in good health. Each CDR3 is given with its conserved first and last residue. The D gene is left open where the match is weak. For some rows the clone size is stated as once, few or many, or as a class when expanded; others skip it.

>TRBJ2-1|TRBD2|many|TRBV24-1
CATSVGRAQFF
TGTGCCACCAGTGTAGGGAGGGCGCAGTTCTTC
>TRBJ2-4|TRBD1|NA|TRBV12-3/TRBV12-4
CASKLGTVNIQYF
TGTGCCAGCAAACTCGGGACAGTAAACATTCAGTACTTC
>TRBJ2-4|TRBD1|NA|TRBV24-1
CATSDSGTAGKNIQYF
TGTGCCACCAGTGATTCAGGGACAGCTGGCAAAAACATTCAGTACTTC
>TRBJ2-3|TRBD2|many|TRBV7-2
CASSLWGLAGPSTDTQYF
TGTGCCAGCAGCTTATGGGGACTAGCGGGACCTAGCACAGATACGCAGTATTTT
>TRBJ2-5|NA|NA|TRBV27
CASSARWTELQETQYF
TGTGCCAGCAGTGCTAGATGGACGGAACTTCAAGAGACCCAGTACTTC
>TRBJ2-5|TRBD2|NA|TRBV7-9
CASSIPRTSGEETQYF
TGTGCCAGCAGCATTCCCCGGACTAGCGGAGAAGAGACCCAGTACTTC
>TRBJ1-6|TRBD1|few|TRBV13
CASSLDRVNSPLHF
TGTGCCAGCAGCTTGGACAGGGTTAATTCACCCCTCCACTTT
>TRBJ1-1|NA|NA|TRBV5-1
CASSQGGGNTEAFF
TGCGCCAGCAGCCAAGGTGGGGGGAACACTGAAGCTTTCTTT
>TRBJ2-7|NA|NA|TRBV7-3
CASSSAPSSTHEQYF
TGTGCCAGCAGCTCGGCCCCCTCATCGACCCACGAGCAGTACTTC
>TRBJ2-7|NA|NA|TRBV11-2
CASSLRILAGAGLYEQYF
TGTGCCAGCAGCTTACGGATCCTGGCCGGAGCGGGTTTGTACGAGCAGTACTTC
>TRBJ2-7|NA|NA|TRBV2
CASSASPGTYEQYF
TGTGCCAGCAGTGCGTCACCAGGGACGTACGAGCAGTACTTC
>TRBJ1-4|TRBD1|many|TRBV29-1
CSVGRTGEKLFF
TGCAGCGTTGGCCGGACAGGGGAGAAACTGTTTTTT
>TRBJ2-5|NA|few|TRBV20-1
CSARAAGGETQYF
TGCAGTGCTAGAGCCGCTGGAGGGGAGACCCAGTACTTC
>TRBJ1-6|TRBD1|few|TRBV12-3/TRBV12-4
CASSYGLDRGSSPLHF
TGTGCCAGCAGTTATGGCTTAGACAGGGGCAGTTCACCCCTCCACTTT
>TRBJ2-1|NA|NA|TRBV5-1
CASSLDHFLGNEQFF
TGCGCCAGCAGCTTGGACCACTTTTTGGGCAATGAGCAGTTCTTC
>TRBJ2-5|TRBD1|NA|TRBV7-9
CASSKGQAGGTQYF
TGTGCCAGCAGCAAAGGACAGGCAGGGGGGACCCAGTACTTC
>TRBJ2-5|NA|NA|TRBV10-2
CASSEPRTAGETQYF
TGCGCCAGCAGTGAACCAAGGACAGCCGGGGAGACCCAGTACTTC
>TRBJ2-1|NA|NA|TRBV7-9
CASSVLRPGNEQFF
TGTGCCAGCAGCGTATTGAGGCCAGGGAATGAGCAGTTCTTC
>TRBJ2-5|NA|NA|TRBV6-6
CASSYGTTETQYF
TGTGCCAGCAGTTACGGGACAACAGAGACCCAGTACTTC
>TRBJ2-1|TRBD2|few|TRBV11-3
CASSLGFQREEFSYNEQFF
TGTGCCAGCAGCTTAGGTTTCCAGCGGGAGGAATTCTCCTACAATGAGCAGTTCTTC
>TRBJ2-5|NA|few|TRBV6-1
CASSTYGGREETQYF
TGTGCTAGCAGTACTTATGGGGGGCGGGAAGAGACCCAGTACTTC
>TRBJ2-1|TRBD2|NA|TRBV6-1
CASRVTGLPYNEQFF
TGTGCCAGCAGAGTTACGGGACTACCATACAATGAGCAGTTCTTC
>TRBJ2-1|NA|NA|TRBV7-7
CASSLDGSRDNEQFF
TGTGCCAGCAGCTTAGACGGGAGTAGGGACAATGAGCAGTTCTTC
>TRBJ2-3|TRBD2|NA|TRBV24-1
CATSDLGLAGDTDTQYF
TGTGCCACCAGTGATCTCGGACTAGCGGGAGATACAGATACGCAGTATTTT
>TRBJ2-1|NA|NA|TRBV28
CASSSLLAPGNEQFF
TGTGCCAGCAGCAGTCTTCTCGCCCCGGGCAATGAGCAGTTCTTC
>TRBJ1-2|NA|NA|TRBV4-3
CASSQGGGRGYTF
TGCGCCAGCAGCCAGGGGGGCGGGCGCGGCTACACCTTC
>TRBJ1-2|NA|NA|TRBV7-2
CASSRQRSNYGYTF
TGTGCCAGTAGCCGACAGCGATCTAACTATGGCTACACCTTC
>TRBJ2-3|NA|NA|TRBV28
CASSWGEWGTDTQYF
TGTGCCAGCAGTTGGGGGGAGTGGGGCACAGATACGCAGTATTTT